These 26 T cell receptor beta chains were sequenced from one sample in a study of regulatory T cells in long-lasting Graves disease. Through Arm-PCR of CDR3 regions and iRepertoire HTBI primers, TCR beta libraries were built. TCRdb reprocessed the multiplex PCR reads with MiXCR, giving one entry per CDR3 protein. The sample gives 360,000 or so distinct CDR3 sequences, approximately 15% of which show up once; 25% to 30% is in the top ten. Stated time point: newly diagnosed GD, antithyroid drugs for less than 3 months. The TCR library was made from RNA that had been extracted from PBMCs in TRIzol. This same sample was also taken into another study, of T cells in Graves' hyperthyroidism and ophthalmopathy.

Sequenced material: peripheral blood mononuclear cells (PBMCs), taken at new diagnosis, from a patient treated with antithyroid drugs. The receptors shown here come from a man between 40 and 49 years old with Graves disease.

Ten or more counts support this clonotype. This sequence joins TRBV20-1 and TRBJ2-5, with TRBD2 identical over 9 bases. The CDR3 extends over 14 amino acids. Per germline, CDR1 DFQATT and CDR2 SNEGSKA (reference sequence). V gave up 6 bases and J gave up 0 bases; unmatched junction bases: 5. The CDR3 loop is CSATSGLYQETQYF. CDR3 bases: TGCAGTGCAACTAGCGGGTTGTACCAAGAGACCCAGTACTTC.

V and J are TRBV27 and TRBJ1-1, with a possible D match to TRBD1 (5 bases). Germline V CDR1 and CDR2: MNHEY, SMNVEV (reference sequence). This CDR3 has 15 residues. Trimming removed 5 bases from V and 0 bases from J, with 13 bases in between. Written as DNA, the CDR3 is TGTGCCAGCAGTATACGACAGAAAATGAACACTGAAGCTTTCTTT. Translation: CASSIRQKMNTEAFF.

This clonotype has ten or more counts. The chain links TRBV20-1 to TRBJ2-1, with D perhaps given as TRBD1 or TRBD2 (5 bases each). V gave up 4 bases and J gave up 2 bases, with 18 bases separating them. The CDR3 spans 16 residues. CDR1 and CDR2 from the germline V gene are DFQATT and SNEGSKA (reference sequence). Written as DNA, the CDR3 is TGCAGTGCTAACCTTCGGGGCCAACAGCCCTACAATGAGCAGTTCTTC. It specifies CSANLRGQQPYNEQFF.

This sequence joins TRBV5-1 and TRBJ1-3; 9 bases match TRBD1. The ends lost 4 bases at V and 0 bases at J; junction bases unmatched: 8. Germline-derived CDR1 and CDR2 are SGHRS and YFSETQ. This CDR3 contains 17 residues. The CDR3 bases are TGCGCCAGCAGCCCATGGACAGGGGAGAACTCTGGAAACACCATATATTTT. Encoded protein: CASSPWTGENSGNTIYF.

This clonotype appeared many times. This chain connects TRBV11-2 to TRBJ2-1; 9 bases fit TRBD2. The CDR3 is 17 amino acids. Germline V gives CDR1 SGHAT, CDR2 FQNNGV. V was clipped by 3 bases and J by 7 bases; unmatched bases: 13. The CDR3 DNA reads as TGTGCCAGCAGCTTCGTTCGCGGGGGGGCTCTGATTAATGAGCAGTTCTTC. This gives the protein CASSFVRGGALINEQFF. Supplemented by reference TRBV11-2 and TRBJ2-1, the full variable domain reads EAGVAQSPRYKIIEKRQSVAFWCNPISGHATLYWYQQILGQGPKLLIQFQNNGVVDDSQLPKDRFSAERLKGVDSTLKIQPAKLEDSAVYLCASSFVRGGALINEQFFGPGTRLTVL.

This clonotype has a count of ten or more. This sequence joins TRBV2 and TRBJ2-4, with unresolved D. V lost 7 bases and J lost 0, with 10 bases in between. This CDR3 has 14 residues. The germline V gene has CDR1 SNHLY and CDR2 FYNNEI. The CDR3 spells CASIPDLAKNIQYF. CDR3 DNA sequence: TGTGCCAGCATTCCCGACCTAGCCAAAAACATTCAGTACTTC.

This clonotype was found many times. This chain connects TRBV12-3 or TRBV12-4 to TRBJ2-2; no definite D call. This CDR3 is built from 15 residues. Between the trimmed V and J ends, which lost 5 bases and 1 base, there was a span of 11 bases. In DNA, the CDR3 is TGTGCCAGCAGTCACTCGGCCGTGAACACCGGGGAGCTGTTTTTT. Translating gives CASSHSAVNTGELFF.

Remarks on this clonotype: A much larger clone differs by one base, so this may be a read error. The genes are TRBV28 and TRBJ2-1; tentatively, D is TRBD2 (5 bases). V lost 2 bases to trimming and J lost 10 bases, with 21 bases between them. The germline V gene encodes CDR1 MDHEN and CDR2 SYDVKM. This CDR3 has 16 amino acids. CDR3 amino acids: CASSLIEGRSSYEQFF. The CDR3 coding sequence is TGTGCCAGCAGTTTAATTGAGGGTCGCAGCTCCTACGAGCAGTTCTTC.

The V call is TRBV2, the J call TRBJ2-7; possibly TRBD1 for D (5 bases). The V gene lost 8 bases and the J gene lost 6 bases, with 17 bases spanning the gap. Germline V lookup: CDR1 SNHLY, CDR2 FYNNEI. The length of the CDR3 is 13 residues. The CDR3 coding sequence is TGTGCCAGCGTAGGAATCAGGGTGGCCGAGCAGTACTTC. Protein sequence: CASVGIRVAEQYF. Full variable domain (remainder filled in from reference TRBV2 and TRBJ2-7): EPEVTQTPSHQVTQMGQEVILRCVPISNHLYFYWYRQILGQKVEFLVSFYNNEISEKSEIFDDQFSVERPDGSNFTLKIRSTKLEDSAMYFCASVGIRVAEQYFGPGTRLTVT.

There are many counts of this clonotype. CDR3 nucleotides: TGCAGTGCTAGATCGCTCAGGGGGGAAGAGACCCAGTACTTC. As protein: CSARSLRGEETQYF. The chain links TRBV20-1 to TRBJ2-5, with D perhaps matching TRBD1 (7 bases). The CDR3 length is 14 residues. Per germline, CDR1 DFQATT and CDR2 SNEGSKA (reference sequence). V lost 2 bases and J 3 bases, leaving 13 bases between the germline ends.

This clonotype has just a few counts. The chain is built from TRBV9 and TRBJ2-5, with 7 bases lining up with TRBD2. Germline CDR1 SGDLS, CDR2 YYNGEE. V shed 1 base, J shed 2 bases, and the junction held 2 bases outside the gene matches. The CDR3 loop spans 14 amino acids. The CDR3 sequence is CASSVLADQETQYF. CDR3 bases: TGTGCCAGCAGCGTACTAGCGGATCAAGAGACCCAGTACTTC.

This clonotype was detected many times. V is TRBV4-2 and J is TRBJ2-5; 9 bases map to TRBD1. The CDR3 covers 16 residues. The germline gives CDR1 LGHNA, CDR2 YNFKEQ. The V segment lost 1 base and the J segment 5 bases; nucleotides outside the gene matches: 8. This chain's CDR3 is CASSQAHTGGRETQYF. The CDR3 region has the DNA TGTGCCAGCAGCCAAGCCCATACAGGGGGCCGGGAGACCCAGTACTTC.

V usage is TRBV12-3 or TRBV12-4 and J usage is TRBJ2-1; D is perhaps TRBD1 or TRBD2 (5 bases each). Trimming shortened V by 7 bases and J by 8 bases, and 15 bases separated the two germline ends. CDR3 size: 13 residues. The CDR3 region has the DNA TGTGCCAGCACCCCCCCTCGGGGCGATGAGCAGTTCTTC. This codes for CASTPPRGDEQFF.

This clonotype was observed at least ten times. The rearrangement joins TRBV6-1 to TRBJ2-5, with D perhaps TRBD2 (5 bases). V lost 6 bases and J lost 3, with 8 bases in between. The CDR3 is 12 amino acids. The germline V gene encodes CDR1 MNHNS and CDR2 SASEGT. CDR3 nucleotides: TGTGCCAGCAGGGTCGGGGAAGAGACCCAGTACTTC. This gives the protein CASRVGEETQYF.

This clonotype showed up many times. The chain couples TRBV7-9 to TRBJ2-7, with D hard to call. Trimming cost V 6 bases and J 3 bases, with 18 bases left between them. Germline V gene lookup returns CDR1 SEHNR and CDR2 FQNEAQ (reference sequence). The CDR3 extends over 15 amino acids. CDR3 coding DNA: TGTGCCAGCAGACCTGGACCGGCATCTGGCTACGAGCAGTACTTC. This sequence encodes CASRPGPASGYEQYF.

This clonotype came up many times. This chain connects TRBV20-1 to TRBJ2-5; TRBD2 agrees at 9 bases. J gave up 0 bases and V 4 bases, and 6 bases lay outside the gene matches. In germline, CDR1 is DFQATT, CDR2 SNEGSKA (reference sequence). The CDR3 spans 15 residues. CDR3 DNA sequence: TGCAGTGCTATGTCGCCTAGCGGGGACCAAGAGACCCAGTACTTC. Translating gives CSAMSPSGDQETQYF.

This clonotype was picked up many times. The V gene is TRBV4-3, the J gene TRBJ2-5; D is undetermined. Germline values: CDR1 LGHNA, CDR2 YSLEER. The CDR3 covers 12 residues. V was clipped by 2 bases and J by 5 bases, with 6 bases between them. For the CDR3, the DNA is TGCGCCAGCAGCCAACCGGGCGAGACCCAGTACTTC. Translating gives CASSQPGETQYF.

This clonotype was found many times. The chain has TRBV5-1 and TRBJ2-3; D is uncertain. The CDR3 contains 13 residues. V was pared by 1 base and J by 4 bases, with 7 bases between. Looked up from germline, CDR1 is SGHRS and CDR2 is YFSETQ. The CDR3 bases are TGCGCCAGCAGCTTGTTTAATTCAGATACGCAGTATTTT. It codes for CASSLFNSDTQYF.

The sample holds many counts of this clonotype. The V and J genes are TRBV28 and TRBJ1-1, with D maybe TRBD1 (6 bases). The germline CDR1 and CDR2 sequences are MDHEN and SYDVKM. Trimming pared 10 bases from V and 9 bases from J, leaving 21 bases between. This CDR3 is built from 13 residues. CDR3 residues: CAIRKGPTGKAFF. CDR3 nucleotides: TGTGCCATCCGAAAGGGGCCGACAGGAAAAGCTTTCTTT. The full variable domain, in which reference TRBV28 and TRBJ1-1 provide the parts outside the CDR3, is DVKVTQSSRYLVKRTGEKVFLECVQDMDHENMFWYRQDPGLGLRLIYFSYDVKMKEKGDIPEGYSVSREKKERFSLILESASTNQTSMYLCAIRKGPTGKAFFGQGTRLTVV.

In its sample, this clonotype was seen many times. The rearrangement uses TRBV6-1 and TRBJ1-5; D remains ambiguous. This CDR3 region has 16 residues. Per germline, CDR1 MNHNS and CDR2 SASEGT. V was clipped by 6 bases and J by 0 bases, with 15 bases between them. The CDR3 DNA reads TGTGCCAGCAGCCTCGGTCGGTGGGTTAGCAATCAGCCCCAGCATTTT. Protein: CASSLGRWVSNQPQHF.

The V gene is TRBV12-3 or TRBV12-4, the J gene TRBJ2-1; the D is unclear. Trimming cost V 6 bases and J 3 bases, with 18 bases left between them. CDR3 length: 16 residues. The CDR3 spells CASSRNPEYLYNEQFF. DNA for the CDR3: TGTGCCAGCAGCCGTAACCCGGAGTACCTCTACAATGAGCAGTTCTTC.

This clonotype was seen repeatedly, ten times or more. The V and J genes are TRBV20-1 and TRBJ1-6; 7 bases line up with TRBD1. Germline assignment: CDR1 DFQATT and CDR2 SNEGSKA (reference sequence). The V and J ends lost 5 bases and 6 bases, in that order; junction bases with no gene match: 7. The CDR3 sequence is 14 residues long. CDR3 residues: CSAPPGQSNSPLHF. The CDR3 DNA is TGCAGTGCTCCTCCGGGACAGTCTAATTCACCCCTCCACTTT.

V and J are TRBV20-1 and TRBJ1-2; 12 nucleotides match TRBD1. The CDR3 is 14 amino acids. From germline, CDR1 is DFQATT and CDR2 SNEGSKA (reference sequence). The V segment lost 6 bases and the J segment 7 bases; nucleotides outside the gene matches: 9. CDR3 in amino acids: CSAQPGQGAGGYTF. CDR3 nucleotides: TGCAGTGCGCAACCGGGACAGGGGGCGGGTGGCTACACCTTC.

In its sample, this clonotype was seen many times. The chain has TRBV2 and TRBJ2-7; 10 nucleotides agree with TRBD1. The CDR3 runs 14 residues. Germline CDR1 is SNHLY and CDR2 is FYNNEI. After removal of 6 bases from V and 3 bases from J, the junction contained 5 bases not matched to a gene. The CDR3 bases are TGTGCCAGCAGACCTCGGACAGGGGGCTACGAGCAGTACTTC. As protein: CASRPRTGGYEQYF. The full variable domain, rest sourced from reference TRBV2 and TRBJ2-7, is EPEVTQTPSHQVTQMGQEVILRCVPISNHLYFYWYRQILGQKVEFLVSFYNNEISEKSEIFDDQFSVERPDGSNFTLKIRSTKLEDSAMYFCASRPRTGGYEQYFGPGTRLTVT.

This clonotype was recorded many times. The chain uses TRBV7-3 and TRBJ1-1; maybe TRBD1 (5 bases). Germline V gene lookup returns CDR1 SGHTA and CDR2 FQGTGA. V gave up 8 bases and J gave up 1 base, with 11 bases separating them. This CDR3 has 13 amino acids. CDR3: CASQGDRNTEAFF. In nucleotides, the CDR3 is TGTGCCAGCCAGGGTGACAGGAACACTGAAGCTTTCTTT. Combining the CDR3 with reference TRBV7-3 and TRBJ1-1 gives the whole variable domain GAGVSQTPSNKVTEKGKYVELRCDPISGHTALYWYRQSLGQGPEFLIYFQGTGAADDSGLPNDRFFAVRPEGSVSTLKIQRTERGDSAVYLCASQGDRNTEAFFGQGTRLTVV.

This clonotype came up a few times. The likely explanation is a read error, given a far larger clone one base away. The CDR3 sequence: CASSYAAGEVHEQYF. CDR3 DNA sequence: TGTGCCAGCAGTTACGCGGCAGGGGAAGTTCATGAGCAGTACTTC. This chain connects TRBV6-5 to TRBJ2-7; D may be TRBD1 (6 bases). This CDR3 has 15 residues. V lost 2 bases and J 7 bases, leaving 18 bases between the germline ends. From germline, CDR1 is MNHEY and CDR2 SVGAGI.